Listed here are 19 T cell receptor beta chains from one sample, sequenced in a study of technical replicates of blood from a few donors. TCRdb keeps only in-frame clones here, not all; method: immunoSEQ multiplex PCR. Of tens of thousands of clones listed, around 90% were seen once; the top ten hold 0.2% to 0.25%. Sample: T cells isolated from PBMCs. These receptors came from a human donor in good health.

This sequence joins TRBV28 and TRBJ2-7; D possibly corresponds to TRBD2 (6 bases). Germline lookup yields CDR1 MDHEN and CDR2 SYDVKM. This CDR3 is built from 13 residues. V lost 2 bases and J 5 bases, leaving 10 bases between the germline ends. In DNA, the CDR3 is TGTGCCAGCAGTTTAGCACGGGGGAACGAGCAGTACTTC. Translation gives CASSLARGNEQYF.

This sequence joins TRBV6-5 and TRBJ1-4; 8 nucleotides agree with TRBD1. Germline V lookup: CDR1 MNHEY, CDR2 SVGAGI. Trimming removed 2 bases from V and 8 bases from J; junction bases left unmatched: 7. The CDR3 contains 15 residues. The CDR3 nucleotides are TGTGCCAGCAGTTACCGGGCAGGGGGCAGAGAAAAACTGTTTTTT. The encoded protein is CASSYRAGGREKLFF.

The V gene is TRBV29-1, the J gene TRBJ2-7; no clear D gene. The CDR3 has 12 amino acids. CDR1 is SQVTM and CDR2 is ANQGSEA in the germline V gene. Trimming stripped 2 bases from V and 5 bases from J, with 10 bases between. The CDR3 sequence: CSVENRPDEQYF. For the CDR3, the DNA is TGCAGCGTTGAAAATCGCCCGGACGAGCAGTACTTC.

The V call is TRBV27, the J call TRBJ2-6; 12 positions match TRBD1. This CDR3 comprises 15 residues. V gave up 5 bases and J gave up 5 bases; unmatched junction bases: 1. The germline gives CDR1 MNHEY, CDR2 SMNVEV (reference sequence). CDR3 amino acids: CASSGTGGRANVLTF. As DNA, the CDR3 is TGTGCCAGCAGTGGGACAGGGGGCAGGGCCAACGTCCTGACTTTC.

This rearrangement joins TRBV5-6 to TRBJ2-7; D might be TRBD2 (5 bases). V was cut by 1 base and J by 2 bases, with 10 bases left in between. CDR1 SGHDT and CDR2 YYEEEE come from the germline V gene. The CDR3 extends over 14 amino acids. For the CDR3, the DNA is TGTGCCAGCAGCTTGAGTTTCGGGGCCTACGAGCAGTACTTC. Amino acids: CASSLSFGAYEQYF.

In DNA, the CDR3 is TGTGCCAGCAGCAGTCCGGGACAGGGGCCCCCCCGGCCCCAGCATTTT. The encoded protein is CASSSPGQGPPRPQHF. The chain combines TRBV7-2 with TRBJ1-5; 10 bases match TRBD1. Germline V gene data show CDR1 as SGHTA and CDR2 as FQGNSA. The CDR3 loop spans 16 amino acids. V was pared by 5 bases and J by 9 bases, with 13 bases of the junction left unmatched.

CDR3 in amino acids: CASSPSRGGIAYEQYF. The DNA for the CDR3 is TGTGCCAGCAGCCCCAGCCGGGGGGGGATAGCCTACGAGCAGTACTTC. The rearrangement uses TRBV2 and TRBJ2-7, with 8 bases identical to TRBD2. Germline CDR1 and CDR2: SNHLY and FYNNEI. The length of the CDR3 is 16 residues. Trimming at V came to 6 bases and at J to 2 bases, leaving 12 bases not matched to a gene.

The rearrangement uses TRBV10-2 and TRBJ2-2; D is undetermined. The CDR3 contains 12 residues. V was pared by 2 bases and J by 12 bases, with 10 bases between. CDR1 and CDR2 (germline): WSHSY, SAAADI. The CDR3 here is CASSEIDTKLFF. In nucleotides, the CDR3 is TGCGCCAGCAGTGAGATAGATACGAAGCTGTTTTTT.

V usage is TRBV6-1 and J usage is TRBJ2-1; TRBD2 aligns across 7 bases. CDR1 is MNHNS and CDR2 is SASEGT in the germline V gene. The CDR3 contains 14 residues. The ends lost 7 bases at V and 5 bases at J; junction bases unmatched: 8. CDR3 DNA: TGTGCCAGCAATAAAGGACTAGTGAACAATGAGCAGTTCTTC. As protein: CASNKGLVNNEQFF.

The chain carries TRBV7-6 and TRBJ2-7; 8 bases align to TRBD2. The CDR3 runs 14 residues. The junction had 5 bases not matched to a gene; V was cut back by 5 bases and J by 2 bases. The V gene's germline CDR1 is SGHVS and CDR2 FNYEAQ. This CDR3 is CASSPGGGPYEQYF. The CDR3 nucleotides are TGTGCCAGCAGCCCCGGGGGGGGCCCCTACGAGCAGTACTTC.

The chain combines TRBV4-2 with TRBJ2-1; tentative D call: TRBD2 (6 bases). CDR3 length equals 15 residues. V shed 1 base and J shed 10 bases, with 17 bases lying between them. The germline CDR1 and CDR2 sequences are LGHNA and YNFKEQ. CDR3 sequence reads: CASSQGGGGVREQFF. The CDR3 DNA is TGTGCCAGCAGCCAAGGGGGTGGAGGGGTCAGGGAGCAGTTCTTC.

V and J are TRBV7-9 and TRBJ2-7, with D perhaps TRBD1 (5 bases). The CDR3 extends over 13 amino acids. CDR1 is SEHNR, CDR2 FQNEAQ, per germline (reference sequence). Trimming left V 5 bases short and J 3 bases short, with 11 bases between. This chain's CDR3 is CASSIDSNYEQYF. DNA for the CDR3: TGTGCCAGCAGCATAGACAGTAACTACGAGCAGTACTTC.

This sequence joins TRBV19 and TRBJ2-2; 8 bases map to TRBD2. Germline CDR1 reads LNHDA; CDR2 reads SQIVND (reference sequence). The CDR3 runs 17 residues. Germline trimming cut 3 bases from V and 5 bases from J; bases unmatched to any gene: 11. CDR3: CASSIPISGVLTGELFF. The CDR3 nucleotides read TGTGCCAGTAGTATCCCCATTAGCGGGGTCCTAACCGGGGAGCTGTTTTTT.

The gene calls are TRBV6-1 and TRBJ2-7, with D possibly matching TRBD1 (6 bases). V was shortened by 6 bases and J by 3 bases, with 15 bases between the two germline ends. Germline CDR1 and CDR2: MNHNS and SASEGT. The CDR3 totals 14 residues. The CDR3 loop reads CASSPGDINYEQYF. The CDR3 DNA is TGTGCCAGCAGCCCCGGGGACATCAACTACGAGCAGTACTTC.

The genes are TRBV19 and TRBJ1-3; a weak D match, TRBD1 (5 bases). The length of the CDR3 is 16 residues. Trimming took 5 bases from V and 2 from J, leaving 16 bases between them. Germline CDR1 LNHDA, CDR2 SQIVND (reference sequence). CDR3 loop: CASSPLQGFTGNTIYF. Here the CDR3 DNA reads TGTGCCAGTAGTCCCCTTCAGGGTTTCACTGGAAACACCATATATTTT.

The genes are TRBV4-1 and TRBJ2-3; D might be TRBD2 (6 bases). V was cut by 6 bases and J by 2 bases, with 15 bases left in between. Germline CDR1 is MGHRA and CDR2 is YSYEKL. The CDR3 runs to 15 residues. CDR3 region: CASRKPGLNTDTQYF. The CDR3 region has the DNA TGCGCCAGCAGAAAGCCGGGACTGAACACAGATACGCAGTATTTT.

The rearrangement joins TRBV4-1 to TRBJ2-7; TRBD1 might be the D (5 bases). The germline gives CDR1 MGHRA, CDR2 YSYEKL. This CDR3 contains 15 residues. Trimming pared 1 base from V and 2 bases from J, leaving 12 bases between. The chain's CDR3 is CASSQGPGQAYEQYF. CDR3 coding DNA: TGCGCCAGCAGCCAAGGTCCAGGGCAAGCCTACGAGCAGTACTTC.

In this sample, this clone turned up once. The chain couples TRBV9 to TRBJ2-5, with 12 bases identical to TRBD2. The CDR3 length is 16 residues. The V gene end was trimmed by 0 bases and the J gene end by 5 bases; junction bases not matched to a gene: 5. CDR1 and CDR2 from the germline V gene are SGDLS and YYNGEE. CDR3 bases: TGTGCCAGCAGCGTAGCTAGCGGGGGGGTACTGGAGACCCAGTACTTC. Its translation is CASSVASGGVLETQYF.

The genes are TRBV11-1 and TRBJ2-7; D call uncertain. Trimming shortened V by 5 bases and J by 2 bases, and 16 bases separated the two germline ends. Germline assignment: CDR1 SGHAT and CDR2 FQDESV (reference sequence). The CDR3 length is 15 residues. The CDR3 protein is CASSTPGIGTYEQYF. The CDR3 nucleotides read TGTGCCAGCAGCACCCCAGGCATAGGTACCTACGAGCAGTACTTC.